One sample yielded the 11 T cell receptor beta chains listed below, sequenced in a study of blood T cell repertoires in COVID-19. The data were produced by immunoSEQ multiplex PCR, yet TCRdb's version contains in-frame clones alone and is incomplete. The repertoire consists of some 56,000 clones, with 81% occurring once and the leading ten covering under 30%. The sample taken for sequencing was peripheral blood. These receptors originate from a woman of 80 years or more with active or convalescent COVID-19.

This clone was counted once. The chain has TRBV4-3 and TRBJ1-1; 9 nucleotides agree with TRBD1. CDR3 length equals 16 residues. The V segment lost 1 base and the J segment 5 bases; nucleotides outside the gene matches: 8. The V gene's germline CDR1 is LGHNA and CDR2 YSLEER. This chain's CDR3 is CASSQALGQGRTEAFF. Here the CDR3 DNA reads TGCGCCAGCAGCCAAGCCCTGGGACAGGGCCGTACTGAAGCTTTCTTT.

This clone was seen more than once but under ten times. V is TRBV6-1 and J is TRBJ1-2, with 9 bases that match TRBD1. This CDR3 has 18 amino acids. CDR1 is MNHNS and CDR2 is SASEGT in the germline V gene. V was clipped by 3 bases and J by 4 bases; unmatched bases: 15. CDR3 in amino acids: CASSDYLRGTGSSYGYTF. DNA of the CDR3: TGTGCCAGCAGTGACTACCTCCGGGGGACAGGGTCGAGCTATGGCTACACCTTC.

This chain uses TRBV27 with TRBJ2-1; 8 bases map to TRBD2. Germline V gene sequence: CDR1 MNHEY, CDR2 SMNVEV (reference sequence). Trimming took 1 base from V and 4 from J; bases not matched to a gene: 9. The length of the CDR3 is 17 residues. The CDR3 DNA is TGTGCCAGCAGTTTATTTGGTAGCGGGGTAAGATACAATGAGCAGTTCTTC. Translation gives CASSLFGSGVRYNEQFF.

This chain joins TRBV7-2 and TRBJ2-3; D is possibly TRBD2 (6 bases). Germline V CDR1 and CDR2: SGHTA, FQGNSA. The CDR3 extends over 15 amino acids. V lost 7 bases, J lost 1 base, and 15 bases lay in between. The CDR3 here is CASNRGRGRTDTQYF. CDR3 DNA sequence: TGTGCCAGCAACCGCGGGCGGGGCCGCACAGATACGCAGTATTTT.

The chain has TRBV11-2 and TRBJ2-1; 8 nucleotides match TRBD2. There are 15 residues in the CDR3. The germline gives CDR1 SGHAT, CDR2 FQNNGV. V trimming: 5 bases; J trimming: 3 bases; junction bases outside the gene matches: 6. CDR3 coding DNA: TGTGCCAGCAGCCCTACTAGCGGACTCTACAATGAGCAGTTCTTC. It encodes CASSPTSGLYNEQFF.

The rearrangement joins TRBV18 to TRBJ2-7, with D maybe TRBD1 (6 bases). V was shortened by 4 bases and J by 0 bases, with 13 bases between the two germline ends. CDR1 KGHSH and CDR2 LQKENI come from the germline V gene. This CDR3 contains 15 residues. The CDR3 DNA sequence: TGTGCCAGCTCACAACCGACAGGAAGCTCCTACGAGCAGTACTTC. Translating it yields CASSQPTGSSYEQYF.

The CDR3 DNA reads as TGTGCCAGCAGCAAAACAGGGAGCGGGGAGCTGTTTTTT. Translation: CASSKTGSGELFF. The rearrangement uses TRBV9 and TRBJ2-2; TRBD1 is a possible D gene (6 bases). The V gene lost 4 bases and the J gene lost 7 bases, with 11 bases spanning the gap. The CDR3 sequence is 13 residues long. Germline V gives CDR1 SGDLS, CDR2 YYNGEE.

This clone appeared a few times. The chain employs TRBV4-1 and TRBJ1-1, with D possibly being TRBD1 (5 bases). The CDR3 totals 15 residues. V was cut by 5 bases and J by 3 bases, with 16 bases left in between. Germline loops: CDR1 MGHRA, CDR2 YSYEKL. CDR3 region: CASSEPGRSDTEAFF. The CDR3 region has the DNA TGCGCCAGCAGCGAACCAGGGCGTTCGGACACTGAAGCTTTCTTT.

CDR3 amino acids: CATSSIPPAGNGYTF. The CDR3 DNA is TGTGCCACCAGCAGCATACCCCCCGCAGGAAATGGCTACACCTTC. The rearrangement links TRBV15 to TRBJ1-2; no firm D call. V was pared by 3 bases and J by 6 bases, with 17 bases between. The CDR3 is 15 residues long. Germline V lookup: CDR1 LNHNV, CDR2 YYDKDF (reference sequence).

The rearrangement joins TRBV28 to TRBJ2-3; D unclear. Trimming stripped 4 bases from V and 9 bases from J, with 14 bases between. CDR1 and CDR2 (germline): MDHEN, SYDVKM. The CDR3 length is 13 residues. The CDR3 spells CASSSHGARTQYF. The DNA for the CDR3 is TGTGCCAGCAGTTCCCACGGAGCCCGGACGCAGTATTTT.

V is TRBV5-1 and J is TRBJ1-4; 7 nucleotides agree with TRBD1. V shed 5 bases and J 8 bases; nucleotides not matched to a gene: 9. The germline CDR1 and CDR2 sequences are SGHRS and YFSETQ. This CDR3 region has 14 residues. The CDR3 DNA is TGCGCCAGCAGTTACGACAGGGTGGGAGAAAAACTGTTTTTT. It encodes CASSYDRVGEKLFF.